This TCR beta chain was retrieved from a study of shared clonotypes between healthy human individuals (dated by TCRdb to the early 2020s). Notes on the research overall: A couple of women and three men aged 18 to 49 years were included in the cohort. Per donor, three plates each were used for CD4 naive and CD4 memory, two for CD8 naive, and one for CD8 memory. The study deeply sequenced blood TCR repertoires of five healthy adults to estimate repertoire size and the extent of clonotype sharing between individuals. To increase sequencing depth and limit assay-specific biases, different laboratories used diverse techniques to prepare libraries and sequence TCR repertoires. Between about 0.8 and 9 billion PBMCs per donor were obtained by leukapheresis.

Here is what the overall study found, with its caveats: Estimated clonotype richness was generally larger for naive than for memory subsets. Incomplete sequencing was indicated by rarefaction of sorted-subset datasets, despite the large sequencing depth. Sampling was restricted to blood, and TCR repertoires in tissues likely differ from the TCR repertoires found in blood. Based on pairwise subsampling, the degree of clonotype sharing among donors was expected to be affected by sequencing depth. Compared with non-shared clonotypes, clonotypes shared by all four sorted-subset donors had higher generation probabilities. About 5% of naive CD4, 3.5% of naive CD8, about 2.4% of memory CD4, and less than 0.45% of memory CD8 clonotypes were shared across a few donors. The small number of donors limited the genetic and exposure-history diversity represented.

In the germline V gene (reference sequence), CDR1 corresponds to GTSNPN and CDR2 to SVGIG. V and J lose 4 bases and 6 bases, and a span of 10 bases separates them. The CDR3 spans 13 residues, from the cysteine through the phenylalanine. This entry keeps only the CDR3 DNA: 39 bases, framed from base 1. The donors were healthy, HIV-negative adults with no recently reported acute infections or vaccinations. Every donor was a Caucasian adult living in Nashville, Tennessee, USA. CD4+ T cells were enriched through magnetic negative selection, after which naive cells were positively selected on CD45RA and the remaining negative fraction served as the memory subset. Blood was obtained by leukapheresis, after which PBMCs were separated by Ficoll-Histopaque density gradient centrifugation and cryopreserved in liquid nitrogen vapor phase. Analytical flow cytometry was used to check the purity and quantity of each magnetically sorted T cell population. Each sorted fraction had its genomic DNA isolated and then quantified by UV absorbance on a Nanodrop 2000c.

Remarks on this clone: Its antigen is still unknown. Per-nucleotide qualities are absent, and no much larger clonotype sits a single base away. At the DNA level, this CDR3 is encoded by other sequences in the same sample as well.

Using the deep immunoSEQ assay, TCR CDR3 regions were amplified from genomic DNA by multiplex PCR. Extracted genomic DNA from each cell subset was distributed evenly across all wells of several immunoSEQ 96-well plates, and each plate was treated as a replicate. Each replicate PCR for sorted subsets received approximately 200 ng genomic DNA, equal to roughly 29,000 T cell genomes. Purified libraries were measured with a Qubit 3.0 fluorometer, size-checked on a Bioanalyzer 2100, and measured again with the KAPA Library Quantification kit. Each immunoSEQ 96-well plate was sequenced on its own single-read 150-cycle Illumina NextSeq 550 flow cell. In the paper's pipeline: Because the immunoSEQ output held only junctional sequences and lacked quality scores, the filtering could not match the filtering applied to full-length reads. Sequences were annotated with PyIR, a Python wrapper for IgBLAST v1.9, using IMGT germline references to assign V/J genes and CDR3. Reads with weak V/J assignments (E-value above 1e-6), missing CDR3, stop codons, out-of-frame junctions, or ambiguous translated residues were removed. V3J clonotypes were defined by identical inferred V gene, J gene, and CDR3 amino acid sequence. To compute the percentage overlap between repertoires, the number of shared unique clonotypes was divided by the size of the smaller repertoire. Repertoire richness was assessed with RTK rarefaction, the Chao1 estimator, and Recon v2.1 estimates of unobserved clonotypes. OLGA was used to compute generation probabilities for all TCRbeta clonotypes that the gDNA method yielded from a few donors. The clones in this table, taken by TCRdb from immuneACCESS, are in-frame only. Not every clone is retained; where verified, under half of the shortfall comes from an unresolved V gene, and the cause of the rest is unknown. Clone size and the V and J calls come from that table; the DNA yielded D and trimming. The table for this sample lists roughly 2.5 million clones; about 92% of them were counted only once. The top ten hold roughly 0.15% of the sample.

The origin of this receptor is a man younger than 30 in good health. The V gene is TRBV30 and the J gene is TRBJ1-6; TRBD1 is possibly the D segment (5 matching bases). The sample consisted of naive CD4+ T cells sorted from blood. The cell subset or site label for this specimen denotes: CD45RA+ positively selected. The DNA is TGTGCCTGGAAGGCGGGGGTTAATTCACCCCTCCACTTT. This sequence encodes CAWKAGVNSPLHF. Extended through the reference TRBV30 and TRBJ1-6 proteins, this CDR3 yields the full variable domain: SQTIHQWPATLVQPVGSPLSLECTVEGTSNPNLYWYRQAAGRGLQLLFYSVGIGQISSEVPQNLSASRPQDRQFILSSKKLLLSDSGFYLCAWKAGVNSPLHFGNGTRLTVT.